The 5 T cell receptor beta chains in this list originate from one sample, sequenced in a study of blood T cell repertoires in COVID-19 (dated by TCRdb to about 2020). The library was produced with the immunoSEQ multiplex PCR assay. In its TCRdb copy, this immuneACCESS table keeps in-frame sequences only and misses some clones. Where compared with another copy, unresolved V genes explain less than half of these, and the others have no known cause. This sample comprises roughly 170,000 clones, about 88% of them detected only once. In total, the top ten clones hold 20% to 30% of the sample. The sequencing sample was made of peripheral blood. All receptors come from a man in his 60s with acute or convalescent COVID-19.

The CDR3 DNA reads TGTGCCAGCAGCTTAAACCCCCTCGTCGGCCGAGGCAATGAGCAGTTCTTC. This sequence encodes CASSLNPLVGRGNEQFF. V usage is TRBV7-3 and J usage is TRBJ2-1; D not certain. The germline V gene has CDR1 SGHTA and CDR2 FQGTGA. Trimming shortened V by 1 base and J by 6 bases, and 19 bases separated the two germline ends. CDR3 length: 17 amino acids.

The chain links TRBV6-5 to TRBJ1-1, with D possibly being TRBD1 (6 bases). Germline CDR1 and CDR2: MNHEY and SVGAGI. Trimming cost V 5 bases and J 1 base, with 11 bases left between them. The CDR3 sequence is 14 residues long. In nucleotides, the CDR3 is TGTGCCAGCAGTCGACAGGTTTCGAACACTGAAGCTTTCTTT. It encodes CASSRQVSNTEAFF.

This rearrangement joins TRBV27 to TRBJ2-2; 13 nucleotides line up with TRBD2. Germline trimming cut 6 bases from V and 5 bases from J; bases unmatched to any gene: 9. This CDR3 comprises 17 residues. Germline-derived CDR1 and CDR2 are MNHEY and SMNVEV (reference sequence). Here the CDR3 DNA reads TGTGCCAGCAGCAGAACTAGCGGGGGGGCGGGGACCGGGGAGCTGTTTTTT. Its protein product is CASSRTSGGAGTGELFF.

This chain joins TRBV5-5 and TRBJ2-3; 10 nucleotides line up with TRBD1. Trimming took 1 base from V and 5 from J; bases not matched to a gene: 10. The CDR3 totals 17 residues. Germline CDR1 and CDR2: SGHKS and YYEKEE (reference sequence). This CDR3 reads CASSLNPGTGVLDTQYF. The CDR3 nucleotides are TGTGCCAGCAGCTTGAATCCCGGGACAGGGGTACTAGATACGCAGTATTTT.

V and J are TRBV5-4 and TRBJ2-5; possibly TRBD1 for D (6 bases). The CDR3 runs 15 residues. The germline V gene encodes CDR1 SGHNT and CDR2 YYREEE (reference sequence). V lost 2 bases to trimming and J lost 1 base, with 12 bases between them. CDR3 loop: CASSLQTGPQETQYF. The CDR3 DNA reads as TGTGCCAGCAGCTTACAAACAGGGCCCCAAGAGACCCAGTACTTC.